Listed below are T cell receptor beta chains from one sample, sequenced in a study of tumor and adjacent non-tumor tissue in lung cancer. TCRdb re-called the multiplex PCR reads through MiXCR, storing one row per CDR3 protein. This table holds roughly 93,000 distinct CDR3 sequences, 65% to 75% found once. The sample consisted of lung tumor tissue. Every receptor here comes from a man aged 60 to 75 with non-small cell lung cancer. The CDR3 runs from the conserved cysteine through the conserved F or W. A D gene is named only where the DNA matches it firmly. The size entry is marked missing in some rows and otherwise reads once, few, many or a size class.

v_call: TRBV14
d_call: TRBD1
clone_size: -
j_call: TRBJ1-1
cdr3_aa: CASSQFLDRVTEAFF
cdr3_nt: TGTGCCAGCAGCCAATTCTTAGACAGGGTCACTGAAGCTTTCTTT

v_call: TRBV10-3
d_call: -
clone_size: few
j_call: TRBJ2-1
cdr3_aa: CAILAGNDNEQFF
cdr3_nt: TGTGCCATCTTGGCGGGTAATGACAATGAGCAGTTCTTC

v_call: TRBV29-1
d_call: -
clone_size: -
j_call: TRBJ1-1
cdr3_aa: CSSKVLNAEAFF
cdr3_nt: TGCAGCTCCAAAGTCCTAAACGCTGAAGCTTTCTTT

v_call: TRBV20-1
d_call: TRBD2
clone_size: few
j_call: TRBJ2-5
cdr3_aa: CSASWTSGRGTQYF
cdr3_nt: TGCAGTGCTAGCTGGACTAGCGGGAGAGGGACCCAGTACTTC

v_call: TRBV29-1
d_call: -
clone_size: -
j_call: TRBJ2-6
cdr3_aa: CSVVVHSGASVPTF
cdr3_nt: TGCAGCGTTGTCGTGCACTCTGGGGCCAGCGTCCCGACTTTC

v_call: TRBV4-3
d_call: TRBD1
clone_size: -
j_call: TRBJ2-6
cdr3_aa: CPSSRGQAASGANVLTF
cdr3_nt: TGCCCCAGCAGTCGCGGACAGGCAGCCTCTGGGGCCAACGTCCTGACTTTC

v_call: TRBV4-1
d_call: -
clone_size: -
j_call: TRBJ2-3
cdr3_aa: CASSQDTGWLVNTQCF
cdr3_nt: TGCGCCAGCAGCCAAGATACGGGGTGGCTGGTAAATACGCAGTGTTTT

v_call: TRBV29-1
d_call: -
clone_size: -
j_call: TRBJ1-5
cdr3_aa: CGVVTGRDQPQHF
cdr3_nt: TGTGGCGTTGTTACAGGGCGGGATCAGCCCCAGCATTTT

v_call: TRBV29-1
d_call: -
clone_size: -
j_call: TRBJ2-1
cdr3_aa: CIVEGSHNSYNVHFF
cdr3_nt: TGCATCGTTGAGGGTAGTCACAACTCCTACAATGTGCATTTCTTC

v_call: TRBV29-1
d_call: TRBD2
clone_size: many
j_call: TRBJ2-3
cdr3_aa: CSESGGTDTQYF
cdr3_nt: TGCAGCGAAAGCGGGGGCACAGATACGCAGTATTTT

v_call: TRBV28
d_call: TRBD2
clone_size: -
j_call: TRBJ2-3
cdr3_aa: CASSLPGGKYTDTHYF
cdr3_nt: TGTGCCAGCAGTCTCCCCGGGGGGAAGTACACAGATACGCATTATTTT

v_call: TRBV19
d_call: -
clone_size: -
j_call: TRBJ2-3
cdr3_aa: CASNPGRTDTQYF
cdr3_nt: TGTGCCAGTAATCCAGGCCGCACAGATACGCAGTATTTT

v_call: TRBV5-6
d_call: TRBD1
clone_size: -
j_call: TRBJ2-7
cdr3_aa: CVSRVWGQGTYEQYF
cdr3_nt: TGTGTCAGCCGTGTCTGGGGACAGGGAACCTACGAGCAGTACTTC

v_call: TRBV5-4
d_call: TRBD2
clone_size: -
j_call: TRBJ2-1
cdr3_aa: CASSSELAGAYSYNEQLF
cdr3_nt: TGTGCCAGCAGTTCAGAACTAGCGGGGGCTTACTCCTACAATGAGCAGCTTTTC

v_call: TRBV7-9
d_call: -
clone_size: many
j_call: TRBJ2-5
cdr3_aa: CASSLGALQETQYF
cdr3_nt: TGTGCCAGCAGCTTAGGAGCCCTTCAAGAGACCCAGTACTTC

v_call: TRBV12-3/TRBV12-4
d_call: TRBD1
clone_size: -
j_call: TRBJ1-5
cdr3_aa: CASRTGTGGNQPQLF
cdr3_nt: TGTGCCAGCAGGACGGGGACAGGGGGCAATCAGCCCCAGCTTTTT

v_call: TRBV11-3
d_call: TRBD1
clone_size: -
j_call: TRBJ2-7
cdr3_aa: CVSSTVGQGPYEQYF
cdr3_nt: TGTGTCAGCAGCACCGTGGGACAGGGGCCCTACGAGCAGTACTTC

v_call: TRBV6-2/TRBV6-3
d_call: TRBD2
clone_size: -
j_call: TRBJ2-4
cdr3_aa: CASSWATSGLAKNTQYF
cdr3_nt: TGTGCCAGTAGTTGGGCGACTAGCGGTCTAGCCAAAAACACTCAGTACTTC

v_call: TRBV4-3
d_call: -
clone_size: many
j_call: TRBJ2-6
cdr3_aa: CASSQVGGPGANVLTF
cdr3_nt: TGCGCCAGCAGCCAAGTAGGGGGGCCTGGGGCCAACGTCCTGACTTTC

v_call: TRBV12-3/TRBV12-4
d_call: -
clone_size: few
j_call: TRBJ2-6
cdr3_aa: CASSPETSVSGANILTF
cdr3_nt: TGTGCCAGCAGTCCTGAGACTTCTGTCTCTGGGGCCAACATTCTGACTTTT

v_call: TRBV4-3
d_call: -
clone_size: -
j_call: TRBJ2-7
cdr3_aa: CASSQGGTAGEQYF
cdr3_nt: TGCGCCAGCAGTCAAGGTGGGACGGCCGGCGAGCAGTACTTC

v_call: TRBV5-1
d_call: TRBD2
clone_size: many
j_call: TRBJ2-2
cdr3_aa: CASSPGTSGRNTGELFF
cdr3_nt: TGCGCCAGCAGCCCAGGGACTAGCGGGAGGAACACCGGGGAGCTGTTTTTT

v_call: TRBV11-2
d_call: -
clone_size: -
j_call: TRBJ2-7
cdr3_aa: CDSGLGPYEQYF
cdr3_nt: TGTGACAGCGGCCTGGGTCCGTACGAGCAGTACTTC

v_call: TRBV5-1
d_call: TRBD1
clone_size: few
j_call: TRBJ2-1
cdr3_aa: CASSPGTGVSSGYNEQFF
cdr3_nt: TGCGCCAGCAGCCCCGGGACAGGGGTGTCTAGCGGGTACAATGAGCAGTTCTTC

v_call: TRBV6-5
d_call: -
clone_size: once
j_call: TRBJ2-6
cdr3_aa: CASSSHSEGSGANVLTF
cdr3_nt: TGTGCCAGCAGTTCCCATTCAGAGGGCTCCGGGGCCAACGTCCTGACTTTC

v_call: TRBV6-2/TRBV6-3
d_call: TRBD2
clone_size: -
j_call: TRBJ2-1
cdr3_aa: CASSSTSGTNEQSF
cdr3_nt: TGTGCCAGCAGTTCAACTAGCGGTACCAATGAGCAGTCCTTC

v_call: TRBV5-1
d_call: TRBD2
clone_size: -
j_call: TRBJ2-3
cdr3_aa: CASSLWLAGGPGDTQYF
cdr3_nt: TGCGCCAGCAGCTTGTGGCTAGCGGGAGGGCCTGGAGATACGCAGTATTTT

v_call: TRBV6-5
d_call: -
clone_size: -
j_call: TRBJ1-5
cdr3_aa: CASCRVGKRQSQHF
cdr3_nt: TGTGCCAGCTGCCGAGTCGGGAAACGACAGTCCCAGCATTTT

v_call: TRBV4-2
d_call: -
clone_size: -
j_call: TRBJ1-2
cdr3_aa: CASSLRRGGDYGYTF
cdr3_nt: TGTGCCAGCAGCCTCCGCAGAGGAGGGGACTATGGCTACACCTTC

v_call: TRBV6-2/TRBV6-3
d_call: TRBD2
clone_size: -
j_call: TRBJ2-1
cdr3_aa: CASNSLAGVINEQFF
cdr3_nt: TGTGCCAGCAACTCCCTAGCGGGGGTAATCAATGAGCAGTTCTTC

v_call: TRBV11-1
d_call: TRBD1
clone_size: -
j_call: TRBJ2-7
cdr3_aa: CASSTAGQGRYKQYF
cdr3_nt: TGTGCCAGCAGCACCGCTGGACAGGGGCGTTATAAGCAGTACTTC

v_call: TRBV6-5
d_call: -
clone_size: -
j_call: TRBJ1-1
cdr3_aa: CSSSPLRLGTEAFF
cdr3_nt: TGTTCAAGCAGTCCACTTCGCCTGGGGACTGAAGCTTTCTTT